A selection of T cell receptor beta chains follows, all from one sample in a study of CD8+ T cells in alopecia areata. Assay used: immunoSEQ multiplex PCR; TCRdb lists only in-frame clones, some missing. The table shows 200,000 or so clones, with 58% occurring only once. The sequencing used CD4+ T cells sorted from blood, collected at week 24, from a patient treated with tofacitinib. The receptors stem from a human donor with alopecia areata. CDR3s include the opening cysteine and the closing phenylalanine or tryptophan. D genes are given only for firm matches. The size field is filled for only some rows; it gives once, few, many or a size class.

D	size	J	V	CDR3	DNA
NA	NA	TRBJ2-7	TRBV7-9	CASSLDLRGYEQYF	TGTGCCAGCAGCTTAGATTTGAGAGGCTACGAGCAGTACTTC
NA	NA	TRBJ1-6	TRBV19	CASSQTTRYNSPLHF	TGTGCCAGTAGTCAAACGACACGGTATAATTCACCCCTCCACTTT
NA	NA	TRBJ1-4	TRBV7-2	CASSLGPAANEKLFF	TGTGCCAGCAGCCTGGGCCCCGCAGCTAATGAAAAACTGTTTTTT
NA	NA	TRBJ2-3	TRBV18	CASSLQNTDTQYF	TGTGCCAGCTCACTCCAGAACACAGATACGCAGTATTTT
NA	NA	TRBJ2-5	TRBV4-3	CASSQVPFSETQYF	TGCGCCAGCAGCCAAGTCCCCTTCTCGGAGACCCAGTACTTC
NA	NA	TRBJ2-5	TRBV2	CASATGQETQYF	TGTGCCAGCGCGACTGGCCAAGAGACCCAGTACTTC
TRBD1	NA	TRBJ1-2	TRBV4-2	CASSQDRGGNYGYTF	TGTGCCAGCAGCCAGGACAGGGGGGGGAACTATGGCTACACCTTC
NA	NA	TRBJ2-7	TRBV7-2	CASTRGTGVYEQYF	TGTGCCAGCACCAGGGGGACGGGAGTCTACGAGCAGTACTTC
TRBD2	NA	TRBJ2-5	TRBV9	CASSIRTSGGTQYF	TGTGCCAGCAGCATCCGGACTAGCGGGGGAACCCAGTACTTC
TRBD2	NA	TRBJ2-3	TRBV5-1	CASSFLAGEGADTQYF	TGCGCCAGCAGCTTCCTAGCGGGGGAGGGGGCAGATACGCAGTATTTT
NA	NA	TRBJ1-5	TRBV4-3	CASSQDRHQPQHF	TGCGCCAGCAGCCAAGATCGTCATCAGCCCCAGCATTTT
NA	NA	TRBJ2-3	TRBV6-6	CASSFLTGRITDTQYF	TGTGCCAGCAGTTTTTTGACCGGACGAATCACAGATACGCAGTATTTT
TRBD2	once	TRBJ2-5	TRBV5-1	CASSLVAGGEETQYF	TGCGCCAGCAGCTTGGTAGCGGGCGGCGAAGAGACCCAGTACTTC
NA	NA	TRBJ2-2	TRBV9	CASSVVWGNGELFF	TGTGCCAGCAGCGTAGTGTGGGGCAACGGGGAGCTGTTTTTT
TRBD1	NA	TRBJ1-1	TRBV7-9	CASSWDRRNTEAFF	TGTGCCAGCAGCTGGGACAGGAGGAACACTGAAGCTTTCTTT
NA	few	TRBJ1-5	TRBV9	CASSVGVVGQPQHF	TGTGCCAGCAGCGTAGGGGTTGTCGGTCAGCCCCAGCATTTT
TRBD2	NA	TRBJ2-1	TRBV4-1	CASSLPRASGRNEQFF	TGCGCCAGCAGCCTCCCTCGGGCTAGCGGGAGAAATGAGCAGTTCTTC
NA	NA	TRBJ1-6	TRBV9	CASSESRNSPLHF	TGTGCCAGCAGCGAATCCAGGAACTCACCCCTCCACTTT
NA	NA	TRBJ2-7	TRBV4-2	CASSSRTNEQYF	TGTGCCAGCAGCTCACGGACGAACGAGCAGTACTTC
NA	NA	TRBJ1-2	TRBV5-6	CASSGRAGAFYGYTF	TGTGCCAGCAGCGGACGGGCTGGGGCATTCTATGGCTACACCTTC
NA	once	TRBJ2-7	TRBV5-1	CASSSRGVTYEQYF	TGCGCCAGCAGCTCCCGGGGAGTAACCTACGAGCAGTACTTC
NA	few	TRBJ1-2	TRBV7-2	CASSTRGGGADGYTF	TGTGCCAGCAGCACCCGTGGAGGGGGGGCCGACGGCTACACCTTC
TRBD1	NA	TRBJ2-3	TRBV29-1	CSVGRTGSTDTQYF	TGCAGCGTGGGCCGGACAGGGAGCACAGATACGCAGTATTTT
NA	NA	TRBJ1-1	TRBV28	CASRQRGTEAFF	TGTGCCAGCAGACAGAGGGGGACTGAAGCTTTCTTT
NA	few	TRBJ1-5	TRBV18	CASSPGLGSQAGQPQHF	TGTGCCAGCTCACCTGGTCTCGGATCCCAGGCCGGTCAGCCCCAGCATTTT
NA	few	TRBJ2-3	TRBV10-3	CAISDGGTDTQYF	TGTGCCATCAGTGATGGGGGCACAGATACGCAGTATTTT
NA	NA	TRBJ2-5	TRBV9	CASSVSSLQETQYF	TGTGCCAGCAGCGTAAGCTCACTCCAAGAGACCCAGTACTTC
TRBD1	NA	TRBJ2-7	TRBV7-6	CASSSYRDRGREQYF	TGTGCCAGCAGCTCTTACCGGGACAGGGGACGGGAGCAGTACTTC
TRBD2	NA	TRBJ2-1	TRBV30	CAQTSGGFHEQFF	TGTGCCCAAACTAGCGGGGGATTCCATGAGCAGTTCTTC
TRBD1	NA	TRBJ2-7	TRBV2	CASRSRDRGYEQYF	TGTGCCAGCCGTTCCCGGGACAGGGGATACGAGCAGTACTTC
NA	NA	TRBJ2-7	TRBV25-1	CASTGDKSYEQYF	TGTGCCAGCACGGGTGACAAGTCCTACGAGCAGTACTTC
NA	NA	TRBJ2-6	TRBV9	CASSVEGSGANVLTF	TGTGCCAGCAGCGTAGAAGGCTCTGGGGCCAACGTCCTGACTTTC
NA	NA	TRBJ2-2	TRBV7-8	CASSLFQGKVSGELFF	TGTGCCAGCAGCTTGTTTCAGGGCAAGGTCTCCGGGGAGCTGTTTTTT
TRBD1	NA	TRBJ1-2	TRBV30	CAWSRTGDGYTF	TGTGCCTGGAGTCGAACAGGGGACGGCTACACCTTC
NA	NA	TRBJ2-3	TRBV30	CASPLLDTQYF	TGTGCCTCCCCCCTACTAGATACGCAGTATTTT
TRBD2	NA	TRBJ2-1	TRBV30	CAWRGLAGSYNEQFF	TGTGCCTGGAGGGGACTAGCGGGATCCTACAATGAGCAGTTCTTC
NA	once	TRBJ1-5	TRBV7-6	CASSLDGSRDQPQHF	TGTGCCAGCAGCCTTGACGGTTCGAGGGATCAGCCCCAGCATTTT
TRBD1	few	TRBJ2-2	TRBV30	CAWGRTGRNYRDTGELFF	TGTGCCTGGGGCCGGACAGGGAGGAATTATAGGGACACCGGGGAGCTGTTTTTT
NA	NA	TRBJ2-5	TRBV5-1	CASSTSGQQETQYF	TGCGCCAGCAGCACGTCTGGTCAGCAAGAGACCCAGTACTTC
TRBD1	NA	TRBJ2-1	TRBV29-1	CSGSGQGQYNEQFF	TGCAGCGGCTCGGGACAGGGTCAGTACAATGAGCAGTTCTTC
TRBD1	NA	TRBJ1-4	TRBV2	CASRSLRGLGNEKLFF	TGTGCCAGCAGGTCTCTCAGGGGGCTGGGTAATGAAAAACTGTTTTTT
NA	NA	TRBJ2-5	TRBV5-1	CASSLDGVEETQYF	TGCGCCAGCAGCTTGGACGGGGTAGAAGAGACCCAGTACTTC
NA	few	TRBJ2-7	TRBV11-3	CASSLGGSSGEQYF	TGTGCCAGCAGCTTAGGAGGGAGCTCGGGGGAGCAGTACTTC
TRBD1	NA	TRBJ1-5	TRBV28	CASQRGHQTQHF	TGTGCCAGTCAAAGGGGGCACCAGACCCAGCATTTT
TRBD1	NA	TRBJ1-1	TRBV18	CASSPTGIMNTEAFF	TGTGCCAGCTCACCGACAGGGATTATGAACACTGAAGCTTTCTTT
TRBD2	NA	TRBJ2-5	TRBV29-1	CSVEWVAGESRETQYF	TGCAGCGTTGAATGGGTAGCGGGGGAGTCTCGAGAGACCCAGTACTTC
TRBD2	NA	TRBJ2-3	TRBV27	CASSFLAENTDTQYF	TGTGCCAGCAGTTTCCTAGCGGAGAACACAGATACGCAGTATTTT
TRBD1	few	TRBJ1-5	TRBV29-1	CSVGQGMGQPQHF	TGCAGCGTTGGACAGGGGATGGGGCAGCCCCAGCATTTT
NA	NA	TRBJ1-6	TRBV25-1	CASRGSGARSPLHF	TGTGCCAGCAGGGGATCAGGGGCACGATCACCCCTCCACTTT
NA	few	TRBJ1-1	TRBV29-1	CSERRDHTEAFF	TGCAGCGAACGACGGGACCACACTGAAGCTTTCTTT
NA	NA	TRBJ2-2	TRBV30	CAWSVSAGTGELFF	TGTGCCTGGAGTGTCTCAGCGGGCACCGGGGAGCTGTTTTTT
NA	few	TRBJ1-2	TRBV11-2	CASSSYDRRKYGYTF	TGTGCCAGCAGCTCGTACGACAGGAGGAAGTATGGCTACACCTTC
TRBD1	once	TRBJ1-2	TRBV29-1	CSAYVTGQGYGYTF	TGCAGCGCCTACGTTACGGGACAGGGATACGGCTACACCTTC
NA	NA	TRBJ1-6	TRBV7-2	CASSFPGLNSPLHF	TGTGCCAGCAGCTTCCCAGGCCTTAATTCACCCCTCCACTTT
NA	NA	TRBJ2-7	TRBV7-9	CASSFTSADTARSF	TGTGCCAGCAGCTTTACGTCAGCGGACACCGCTCGTTCCTTC